This T cell receptor beta chain was profiled in a study of blood T cell repertoires in COVID-19. Measured with immunoSEQ multiplex PCR; TCRdb has only the in-frame clones, and not every one. The sample records over 200,000 clones, roughly 90% being singletons. CDR1 is SNHLY, CDR2 FYNNEI, per germline. V lost 7 bases, J lost 2 bases, and 12 bases lay in between. The length of the CDR3 is 13 residues. This TCR came from a man aged 35 to 55 with active or convalescent COVID-19. Source material: peripheral blood. The chain joins TRBV2 to TRBJ2-7, with a possible D match to TRBD1 (6 bases). This chain's CDR3 is CASKEEGAYEQYF. The CDR3 region has the DNA TGTGCCAGCAAGGAAGAGGGGGCCTACGAGCAGTACTTC.